The clone carrying this T cell receptor beta chain was counted between two and nine times. No antigen is known for it. The data were taken from a study of OX40 agonist ivuxolimab in advanced cancers. Findings and limits, study-wide: Researchers did not determine the expanded peripheral T cells' antigen specificity. Low clonal expansion, among the lowest seen, marked partial responders at 0.1-3.0 mg/kg. In general, CD8+ T cells held more expanded clones than CD4+ did, on average.

Sequencing used immunoSEQ multiplex PCR; TCRdb keeps in-frame clones, though not all of them. This sample has roughly 89,000 clones, with 80% to 90% found just once. The sequence was collected from an adult with an advanced solid tumor such as melanoma, head and neck, liver or kidney cancer. The sample was CD4+ or CD8+ T cells sorted from blood, taken in a trial of the OX40 agonist ivuxolimab.

The CDR3 spells CASSFQGLGNEKLFF. DNA for the CDR3: TGTGCCAGCAGCTTTCAGGGGTTGGGTAATGAAAAACTGTTTTTT. The chain recombines TRBV27 with TRBJ1-4, with a tentative D call TRBD1 (6 bases). The CDR3 extends over 15 amino acids. Germline CDR1 reads MNHEY; CDR2 reads SMNVEV (reference sequence). Deletions cut 6 bases from V and 4 bases from J, with 15 bases between.